This TCR beta chain was identified in a study of T cells in narcolepsy. Study as a whole: Donors had narcolepsy type 1 or type 2, or were healthy controls.

The CDR3 is 12 amino acids. Germline V gene data show CDR1 as SNHLY and CDR2 as FYNNEI. V shed 2 bases and J shed 1 base, with 3 bases lying between them. Study-level points and caveats: No autoreactive T cell clone sequences appeared in some memory CD4+ repertoires. Autoreactive HCRT-specific and TRIB2-specific clonotypes were marked in same-patient CSF-versus-blood CD4+ comparisons. Blood of same and different patients, but not healthy controls, reportedly held recurring autoreactive clonotypes.

TCRdb keeps only in-frame clones here, not all; method: immunoSEQ multiplex PCR. The table records 27,000 or so clones, 75% to 85% of them present only once. Concerning this clone itself: What it binds is not known.

This sequence originates from a human donor with narcolepsy. Input material: CD45RA- memory CD4+ T cells from PBMCs. V and J are TRBV2 and TRBJ2-7; D remains unclear. CDR3 sequence reads: CASSENSYEQYF. The CDR3 DNA follows: TGTGCCAGCAGTGAAAATTCCTACGAGCAGTACTTC.